A selection of T cell receptor beta chains follows, all from one sample in a study of OX40 agonist ivuxolimab in advanced cancers. Clones were sequenced by immunoSEQ multiplex PCR, and TCRdb holds only the in-frame ones, with some missing. The sample lists tens of thousands of clones; roughly nine tenths were seen once. The source was CD4+ or CD8+ T cells sorted from blood, collected in a trial of the OX40 agonist ivuxolimab. The receptors originated from an adult with an advanced solid tumor such as melanoma, head and neck, liver or kidney cancer. CDR3s include the opening cysteine and the closing phenylalanine or tryptophan. D genes are given only for firm matches. Where a row states a size, it is once, few, many or the class of an expanded clone; other rows omit it.

V	size	D	length	J	DNA	CDR3
TRBV28	-	-	19	TRBJ1-6	TGTGCCAGCAGCCCCACCGCTCACAGACTTGATTTCTATAATTCACCCCTCCACTTT	CASSPTAHRLDFYNSPLHF
TRBV19	-	TRBD1	13	TRBJ2-7	TGTGCCAGTAGTATTGGACAGGGGAACGAGCAGTACTTC	CASSIGQGNEQYF
TRBV7-9	-	TRBD1	17	TRBJ1-4	TGTGCCAGCAGCTTATCCCCCGTGACAGGGAGTAATGAAAAACTGTTTTTT	CASSLSPVTGSNEKLFF
TRBV7-6	-	TRBD1	14	TRBJ2-3	TGTGCCAGCAGCTTAAACAGGGGGCTGTATACGCAGTATTTT	CASSLNRGLYTQYF
TRBV7-3	-	-	15	TRBJ2-1	TGTGCCAGCAGCTTCGGGGCGAACTCCTACAATGAGCAGTTCTTC	CASSFGANSYNEQFF
TRBV9	-	TRBD1	15	TRBJ2-1	TGTGCCAGCAGCGTGGACAGGGTACCCTACAATGAGCAGTTCTTC	CASSVDRVPYNEQFF
TRBV7-9	-	-	12	TRBJ1-4	TGTGCCAGCAGCTTCAGCCCGGAAAAACTGTTTTTT	CASSFSPEKLFF
TRBV19	once	TRBD1	15	TRBJ1-2	TGTGCCAGTAGGACGGACAGGGGGGCTAGCTATGGCTACACCTTC	CASRTDRGASYGYTF
TRBV7-9	-	-	12	TRBJ1-2	TGTGCCAGCAGCTTAGGTACCTATGGCTACACCTTC	CASSLGTYGYTF
TRBV11-2	-	-	15	TRBJ2-2	TGTGCCAGCAGCTTAGGCGTGACGAACACCGGGGAGCTGTTTTTT	CASSLGVTNTGELFF
TRBV7-6	-	TRBD1	16	TRBJ1-1	TGTGCCAGCAGACTGGGACAGGGGGCGTCGGACACTGAAGCTTTCTTT	CASRLGQGASDTEAFF
TRBV10-3	-	-	14	TRBJ1-5	TGTGCCATCAGTTCCGGACCTAGCAATCAGCCCCAGCATTTT	CAISSGPSNQPQHF
TRBV6-1	-	-	15	TRBJ1-3	TGTGCCAGCAGTGAAACTAGGGGGTCAGGAAACACCATATATTTT	CASSETRGSGNTIYF
TRBV27	-	TRBD2	17	TRBJ2-1	TGTGCCAGCAGTCTAATGCTAGCGGGGGGGCCTTGGGGTGAGCAGTTCTTC	CASSLMLAGGPWGEQFF
TRBV28	-	TRBD2	17	TRBJ2-5	TGTGCCAGCAGTTTCAACCCAAGGACTAGCGGTAGGGAGACCCAGTACTTC	CASSFNPRTSGRETQYF
TRBV5-4	-	-	14	TRBJ2-3	TGTGCCAGCAGCTTCCGGGGGAGCACAGATACGCAGTATTTT	CASSFRGSTDTQYF
TRBV30	-	-	12	TRBJ2-7	TGTGCCTGGAGTCTTAGCTCCTACGAGCAGTACTTC	CAWSLSSYEQYF
TRBV4-1	-	TRBD2	16	TRBJ2-1	TGCGCCAGCGGCGGACTAGCGGGAGGCCCCTACAATGAGCAGTTCTTC	CASGGLAGGPYNEQFF
TRBV27	-	TRBD1	15	TRBJ2-7	TGTGCCAGCAGTGGGGGACAGGGGCCACTTTACGAGCAGTACTTC	CASSGGQGPLYEQYF
TRBV4-1	-	TRBD1	16	TRBJ2-2	TGCGCCAGCAGCCCTAGACAGGGGGCTTCCTCCGGGGAGCTGTTTTTT	CASSPRQGASSGELFF
TRBV19	few	-	11	TRBJ1-2	TGTGCCAGTGTCTCAGGGGATGGCTACACCTTC	CASVSGDGYTF
TRBV7-2	-	-	11	TRBJ2-7	TGTGCCAGCAGCTCAACCTACGAGCAGTACTTC	CASSSTYEQYF
TRBV9	-	-	15	TRBJ1-3	TGTGCCAGCAGCGTTTTCCGGGACTCTGGAAACACCATATATTTT	CASSVFRDSGNTIYF
TRBV7-9	-	-	15	TRBJ1-4	TGTGCCAGCAGCTATTGGGATTCTCTAGATGAAAAACTGTTTTTT	CASSYWDSLDEKLFF
TRBV5-4	-	-	12	TRBJ1-6	TGTGCCAGCAGCTTGAATAATTCACCCCTCCACTTT	CASSLNNSPLHF
TRBV4-1	few	-	13	TRBJ1-2	TGCGCCAGCAGCCATGTCTCAGGGGATGGCTACACCTTC	CASSHVSGDGYTF
TRBV5-6	-	TRBD2	13	TRBJ2-7	TGTGCCAGCAGCGCAGCCGGGGGGTACGAGCAGTACTTC	CASSAAGGYEQYF
TRBV10-3	-	-	17	TRBJ2-6	TGTGCCATCAGTGAGGAAAGCCTAAACTCTGGGGCCAACGTCCTGACTTTC	CAISEESLNSGANVLTF
TRBV5-4	-	TRBD2	16	TRBJ2-3	TGTGCCAGCAGCTCAATAGCGGGAGGGTACACAGATACGCAGTATTTT	CASSSIAGGYTDTQYF
TRBV6-5	-	-	15	TRBJ1-2	TGTGCCAGCAGTTACTCGATATTGGACCTAAAAGGCTACACCTTC	CASSYSILDLKGYTF
TRBV27	-	-	15	TRBJ2-1	TGTGCCAGCAGTCCGATAGTAACAGGGAACAATGAGCAGTTCTTC	CASSPIVTGNNEQFF
TRBV19	-	-	15	TRBJ1-1	TGTGCCAGTAGGGTATGGCAGCTCGGGAACACTGAAGCTTTCTTT	CASRVWQLGNTEAFF
TRBV7-8	-	TRBD1	15	TRBJ1-2	TGTGCCAGCAGCCCGACGGGACAGGTCCACTATGGCTACACCTTC	CASSPTGQVHYGYTF
TRBV10-2	-	TRBD1	14	TRBJ1-6	TGCGCCAGCAGTCAAGGCAGGGGGAATACACCCCTCCACTTT	CASSQGRGNTPLHF
TRBV7-3	once	-	14	TRBJ2-1	TGTGCCAGCAGCTGGTCTAGGGACGCCAATGAGCAGTTCTTC	CASSWSRDANEQFF
TRBV7-2	-	-	13	TRBJ2-1	TGTGCCAGCAGCTATAGCGGCCACAATGAGCAGTTCTTC	CASSYSGHNEQFF
TRBV7-3	-	-	14	TRBJ2-1	TGTGCCAGCAGCTTGGGTGGGGACTACAATGAGCAGTTCTTC	CASSLGGDYNEQFF
TRBV5-4	-	-	14	TRBJ2-3	TGTGCCAGCAGCTTCGAGACGAACACAGATACGCAGTATTTT	CASSFETNTDTQYF
TRBV5-4	-	-	15	TRBJ2-3	TGTGCCAGCAGCCCCGAGTTGTTTGGTTTTGATACGCAGTATTTT	CASSPELFGFDTQYF